What follows are 31 T cell receptor beta chains derived from one specimen sequenced in a study of T cell responses to AZD1222 COVID-19 vaccine. Method: immunoSEQ multiplex PCR; TCRdb's copy keeps in-frame clones and lacks some. Of tens of thousands of clones listed, roughly 90% were seen once; the top ten hold roughly 3.1%. Sequencing used peripheral blood, obtained 28 days after the second AZD1222 dose. The receptors originated from an adult who received the AZD1222 COVID-19 vaccine.

The chain has TRBV7-6 and TRBJ2-7, with 9 bases matching TRBD1. The CDR3 has 14 residues. Germline assignment: CDR1 SGHVS and CDR2 FNYEAQ. V was clipped by 0 bases and J by 6 bases; unmatched bases: 3. The CDR3 bases are TGTGCCAGCAGCTTAGCGACGACAGGGGGCGAGCAGTACTTC. Its translation: CASSLATTGGEQYF.

This chain joins TRBV3-1 (or the pseudogene TRBV3-2) and TRBJ1-2; the match to TRBD1 covers 8 bases. The CDR3 loop spans 15 amino acids. Germline CDR1 is LGHDT and CDR2 is YNNKEL (reference sequence). After removal of 2 bases from V and 4 bases from J, the junction contained 6 bases not matched to a gene. The CDR3 here is CASSQMRTGSYGYTF. In DNA, the CDR3 is TGTGCCAGCAGCCAAATGCGGACAGGGTCCTATGGCTACACCTTC.

The chain employs TRBV15 and TRBJ2-1, with 11 bases matching TRBD2. Germline values: CDR1 LNHNV, CDR2 YYDKDF (reference sequence). V lost 1 base and J lost 6; bases outside the gene matches: 5. The CDR3 has 16 residues. This chain's CDR3 is CATSRGLAGGVNEQFF. The CDR3 DNA reads as TGTGCCACCAGCAGAGGCCTAGCGGGGGGCGTCAATGAGCAGTTCTTC.

V gene TRBV2 combines with J gene TRBJ1-2; perhaps TRBD1 as D (6 bases). This CDR3 has 15 residues. Trimming removed 6 bases at V and 4 bases at J, with 18 bases between. Per the germline V gene, CDR1 is SNHLY and CDR2 is FYNNEI. The CDR3 sequence is CASSARQEGGYGYTF. CDR3 nucleotides: TGTGCCAGCAGCGCAAGACAGGAAGGAGGCTATGGCTACACCTTC.

This chain links TRBV29-1 with TRBJ1-2; tentatively, D is TRBD1 (5 bases). The germline V gene has CDR1 SQVTM and CDR2 ANQGSEA. The CDR3 is 13 residues long. V was clipped by 7 bases and J by 5 bases, with 17 bases between them. CDR3: CSGSLGDRYGYTF. CDR3 sequence (DNA): TGCAGCGGCTCCCTGGGGGATCGGTATGGCTACACCTTC.

The chain recombines TRBV6-5 with TRBJ1-1; TRBD1 is a possible D gene (6 bases). This CDR3 contains 15 residues. CDR1 and CDR2 from the germline V gene are MNHEY and SVGAGI. Trimming pared 7 bases from V and 0 bases from J, leaving 15 bases between. DNA of the CDR3: TGTGCCAGCAAAAAACAGGGTTCCCTGAACACTGAAGCTTTCTTT. Translation gives CASKKQGSLNTEAFF.

The sample holds a few counts of this clone. This chain joins TRBV6-5 and TRBJ1-2; a weak D match, TRBD1 (6 bases). The ends were cut back, 5 bases at V and 5 bases at J, with 15 bases in the middle. The length of the CDR3 is 14 residues. Germline assignment: CDR1 MNHEY and CDR2 SVGAGI. DNA of the CDR3: TGTGCCAGCAGTACGGGACAAGGAGGTTATGGCTACACCTTC. Protein: CASSTGQGGYGYTF.

The gene calls are TRBV28 and TRBJ1-5; D not certain. CDR3 size: 15 residues. Germline-derived CDR1 and CDR2 are MDHEN and SYDVKM. V was trimmed by 5 bases and J by 4 bases, leaving 15 bases between them. This CDR3 is CASSPPGMGNQPQHF. DNA of the CDR3: TGTGCCAGCAGTCCGCCGGGTATGGGAAATCAGCCCCAGCATTTT.

The chain has TRBV2 and TRBJ1-2, with D perhaps matching TRBD1 (5 bases). Germline V CDR1 and CDR2: SNHLY, FYNNEI. Trimming shortened V by 4 bases and J by 7 bases, and 13 bases separated the two germline ends. The CDR3 consists of 13 residues. The CDR3 region has the DNA TGTGCCAGCAGTGGTTCCCAGGGATCTGGCTACACCTTC. Protein product: CASSGSQGSGYTF.

The CDR3 reads CTSSQNSGTSGGGSSYNEQFF. As DNA, the CDR3 is TGCACCAGCAGCCAAAACTCCGGGACTAGCGGGGGGGGAAGCTCCTACAATGAGCAGTTCTTC. The genes are TRBV1 and TRBJ2-1; the table's TRBD2 call for D was not verified on the DNA. TRBV1 is a documented pseudogene. The CDR3 has 21 residues.

The chain links TRBV4-3 to TRBJ2-2; either TRBD1 or TRBD2 may supply D (6 bases each). Germline V CDR1 and CDR2: LGHNA, YSLEER. CDR3 length equals 14 residues. The ends were cut back, 0 bases at V and 9 bases at J, with 11 bases in the middle. The CDR3 spells CASSQDLGGRELFF. The CDR3 nucleotides read TGCGCCAGCAGCCAAGATCTCGGGGGCCGGGAGCTGTTTTTT.

This clone came up once. The V gene is TRBV4-2, the J gene TRBJ2-5; 11 nucleotides line up with TRBD2. From germline, CDR1 is LGHNA and CDR2 YNFKEQ. The CDR3 has 16 residues. V shed 0 bases, J shed 2 bases, and the junction held 2 bases outside the gene matches. The CDR3 loop reads CASSQDTSGGQETQYF. The CDR3 bases are TGTGCCAGCAGCCAAGATACTAGCGGGGGTCAAGAGACCCAGTACTTC.

CDR3 DNA: TGCGCCAGCAGCTTGGGAGCTAGCACAGATACGCAGTATTTT. It yields the protein CASSLGASTDTQYF. V and J are TRBV5-1 and TRBJ2-3; no clear D gene. This CDR3 is built from 14 residues. Trimming removed 0 bases from V and 0 bases from J, with 5 bases in between. Germline lookup yields CDR1 SGHRS and CDR2 YFSETQ.

This clone has a single count. The chain recombines TRBV25-1 with TRBJ2-3, with TRBD2 matching 7 bases. This CDR3 is built from 15 residues. V shed 2 bases and J 8 bases; nucleotides not matched to a gene: 10. Germline V gene lookup returns CDR1 MGHDK and CDR2 SYGVNS. CDR3 sequence (DNA): TGTGCCAGCAGTGAAGGGGAGGGCAGTTTGGGTACGCAGTATTTT. Encoded protein: CASSEGEGSLGTQYF.

The chain joins TRBV6-5 to TRBJ1-3, with a weak D call TRBD1 (5 bases). This CDR3 comprises 13 residues. V was pared by 8 bases and J by 9 bases, with 17 bases between. Germline CDR1 MNHEY, CDR2 SVGAGI. CDR3 in amino acids: CASLGVSMGTIYF. The CDR3 region has the DNA TGTGCCAGCCTGGGGGTCAGTATGGGCACCATATATTTT.

The chain combines TRBV5-4 with TRBJ1-3; D uncertain. V shed 3 bases and J shed 3 bases, with 10 bases lying between them. The CDR3 runs 14 residues. Germline assignment: CDR1 SGHNT and CDR2 YYREEE (reference sequence). This CDR3 reads CASSSIGDGNTIYF. The CDR3 nucleotides are TGTGCCAGCAGCTCCATCGGTGATGGAAACACCATATATTTT.

The V call is TRBV4-3, the J call TRBJ2-5; D is possibly TRBD1 (6 bases). Per germline, CDR1 LGHNA and CDR2 YSLEER. V was shortened by 3 bases and J by 0 bases, with 11 bases between the two germline ends. The CDR3 consists of 15 residues. The DNA of the CDR3 is TGCGCCAGCAGCCAGGGGGCGGGTGACCAAGAGACCCAGTACTTC. Translating gives CASSQGAGDQETQYF.

This clone was seen only once. CDR3 sequence reads: CAGTGLSGANVLTF. As DNA, the CDR3 is TGTGCCGGGACAGGTCTAAGCGGGGCCAACGTCCTGACTTTC. The chain employs TRBV19 and TRBJ2-6; TRBD1 matches at 8 bases. Germline lookup yields CDR1 LNHDA and CDR2 SQIVND (reference sequence). The CDR3 is 14 amino acids. The V segment lost 11 bases and the J segment 4 bases; nucleotides outside the gene matches: 7.

As DNA, the CDR3 is TGTGCCAGCAGTCCCGGGACAGGGGGGTTCGGCTATGGCTACACCTTC. It is translated as CASSPGTGGFGYGYTF. The rearrangement joins TRBV28 to TRBJ1-2; TRBD1 matches at 11 bases. The CDR3 has 16 amino acids. The germline gives CDR1 MDHEN, CDR2 SYDVKM. V lost 5 bases to trimming and J lost 4 bases; unmatched junction nucleotides: 9.

This CDR3 is CASSVGRWGGLYTDTQYF. CDR3 coding DNA: TGTGCCAGCAGCGTTGGCCGCTGGGGGGGGCTGTACACAGATACGCAGTATTTT. The V call is TRBV9, the J call TRBJ2-3, with TRBD2 as a possible D gene (7 bases). Between the trimmed V and J ends, which lost 2 bases and 2 bases, there was a span of 21 bases. In germline, CDR1 is SGDLS, CDR2 YYNGEE. CDR3 length: 18 amino acids.

The chain joins TRBV3-1 (or the pseudogene TRBV3-2) to TRBJ1-4, with D unclear. The germline CDR1 and CDR2 sequences are LGHDT and YNNKEL (reference sequence). The V gene lost 4 bases and the J gene lost 0 bases, with 6 bases spanning the gap. This CDR3 is 14 amino acids long. This chain's CDR3 is CASSRGTTNEKLFF. The CDR3 DNA is TGTGCCAGCAGCCGCGGGACAACTAATGAAAAACTGTTTTTT.

This chain connects TRBV10-3 to TRBJ1-4; D ambiguous. V gave up 0 bases and J gave up 0 bases, with 5 bases separating them. This CDR3 has 15 residues. Germline V gene data show CDR1 as ENHRY and CDR2 as SYGVKD. The CDR3 is CAISESGATNEKLFF. In DNA form, the CDR3 reads TGTGCCATCAGTGAGTCTGGGGCAACTAATGAAAAACTGTTTTTT.

This chain links TRBV7-2 with TRBJ2-7; 8 bases map to TRBD1. This CDR3 has 15 amino acids. The V gene end was trimmed by 5 bases and the J gene end by 2 bases; junction bases not matched to a gene: 8. CDR1 is SGHTA, CDR2 FQGNSA, per germline. CDR3 sequence (DNA): TGTGCCAGCAGCCCCGTGACAGGGGAGGCCTACGAGCAGTACTTC. Translating gives CASSPVTGEAYEQYF. Variable domain in full (rest from reference TRBV7-2 and TRBJ2-7): GAGVSQSPSNKVTEKGKDVELRCDPISGHTALYWYRQSLGQGLEFLIYFQGNSAPDKSGLPSDRFSAERTGGSVSTLTIQRTQQEDSAVYLCASSPVTGEAYEQYFGPGTRLTVT.

V usage is TRBV6-5 and J usage is TRBJ1-5; D may be TRBD1 (6 bases). Per germline, CDR1 MNHEY and CDR2 SVGAGI. This CDR3 contains 14 residues. V dropped 7 bases and J dropped 7 bases, with 17 bases sitting between them. The DNA of the CDR3 is TGTGCCAGCATCCAGAGGGGGGGGCAACAGCCCCAGCATTTT. It codes for CASIQRGGQQPQHF.

This chain connects TRBV11-2 to TRBJ1-2, with 9 bases that match TRBD1. Germline assignment: CDR1 SGHAT and CDR2 FQNNGV. J gave up 4 bases and V 1 base, and 7 bases lay outside the gene matches. This CDR3 spans 16 amino acids. CDR3 in amino acids: CASSLGGTGRVYGYTF. CDR3 nucleotide sequence: TGTGCCAGCAGCTTAGGAGGGACAGGGAGGGTCTATGGCTACACCTTC.

V and J are TRBV7-9 and TRBJ1-2; 8 bases are a match to TRBD1. The CDR3 has 13 amino acids. CDR1 is SEHNR and CDR2 is FQNEAQ in the germline V gene (reference sequence). V shed 5 bases and J 5 bases; nucleotides not matched to a gene: 4. The CDR3 DNA reads as TGTGCCAGCAGCCCCACAGGGGGATATGGCTACACCTTC. The encoded protein is CASSPTGGYGYTF.

V and J are TRBV7-8 and TRBJ1-5; possibly TRBD1 for D (6 bases). Trimming took 4 bases from V and 3 from J, leaving 19 bases between them. Germline V gives CDR1 SGHVS, CDR2 FQNEAQ. The length of the CDR3 is 17 residues. CDR3 region: CASSSFQLQGYNQPQHF. Written as DNA, the CDR3 is TGTGCCAGCAGCTCATTCCAATTACAGGGCTACAATCAGCCCCAGCATTTT.

The chain joins TRBV3-1 (or the pseudogene TRBV3-2) to TRBJ2-1; 9 bases align to TRBD1. CDR3 size: 15 residues. Germline trimming cut 5 bases from V and 4 bases from J; bases unmatched to any gene: 6. Germline V lookup: CDR1 LGHDT, CDR2 YNNKEL (reference sequence). The DNA for the CDR3 is TGTGCCAGCAGCATGGCCGGGACAGGGTACAATGAGCAGTTCTTC. Residues: CASSMAGTGYNEQFF.

The J gene is TRBJ2-7, the V gene TRBV5-4, with 9 bases identical to TRBD1. The CDR3 contains 15 residues. Germline V gene lookup returns CDR1 SGHNT and CDR2 YYREEE (reference sequence). Trimming at V came to 0 bases and at J to 5 bases, leaving 6 bases not matched to a gene. The CDR3 here is CASSLAGTGKNEQYF. The CDR3 region has the DNA TGTGCCAGCAGCTTGGCCGGGACAGGGAAAAACGAGCAGTACTTC.

The rearrangement joins TRBV20-1 to TRBJ1-1, with D unresolved. V was clipped by 6 bases and J by 5 bases, with 10 bases between them. From germline, CDR1 is DFQATT and CDR2 SNEGSKA (reference sequence). The CDR3 loop spans 11 amino acids. CDR3 DNA sequence: TGCAGTGCCGATCGGGGAACTGAAGCTTTCTTT. Its translation: CSADRGTEAFF.

The rearrangement joins TRBV2 to TRBJ1-2; 10 nucleotides line up with TRBD1. Germline CDR1 is SNHLY and CDR2 is FYNNEI. V dropped 8 bases and J dropped 2; count of bases not matched to a gene: 8. The CDR3 runs to 15 residues. This CDR3 is CASHNPGQGNYGYTF. The CDR3 DNA reads as TGTGCCAGCCACAACCCGGGACAGGGGAACTATGGCTACACCTTC. Looking up the rest from reference TRBV2 and TRBJ1-2 gives the full variable domain: EPEVTQTPSHQVTQMGQEVILRCVPISNHLYFYWYRQILGQKVEFLVSFYNNEISEKSEIFDDQFSVERPDGSNFTLKIRSTKLEDSAMYFCASHNPGQGNYGYTFGSGTRLTVV.